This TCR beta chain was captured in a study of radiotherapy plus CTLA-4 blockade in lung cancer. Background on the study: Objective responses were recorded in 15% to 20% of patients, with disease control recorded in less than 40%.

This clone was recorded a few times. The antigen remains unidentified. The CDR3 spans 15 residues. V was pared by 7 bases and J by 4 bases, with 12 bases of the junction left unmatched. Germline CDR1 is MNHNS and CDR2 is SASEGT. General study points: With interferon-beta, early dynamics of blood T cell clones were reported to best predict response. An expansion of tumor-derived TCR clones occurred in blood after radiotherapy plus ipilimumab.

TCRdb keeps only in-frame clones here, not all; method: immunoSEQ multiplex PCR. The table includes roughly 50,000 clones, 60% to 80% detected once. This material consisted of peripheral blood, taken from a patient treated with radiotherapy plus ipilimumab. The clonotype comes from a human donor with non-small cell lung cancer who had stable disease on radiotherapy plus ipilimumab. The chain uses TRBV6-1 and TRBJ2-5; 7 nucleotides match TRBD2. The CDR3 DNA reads TGTGCCAGCACCCAAACTAGCGTTAGGGGAGAGACCCAGTACTTC. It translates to CASTQTSVRGETQYF.